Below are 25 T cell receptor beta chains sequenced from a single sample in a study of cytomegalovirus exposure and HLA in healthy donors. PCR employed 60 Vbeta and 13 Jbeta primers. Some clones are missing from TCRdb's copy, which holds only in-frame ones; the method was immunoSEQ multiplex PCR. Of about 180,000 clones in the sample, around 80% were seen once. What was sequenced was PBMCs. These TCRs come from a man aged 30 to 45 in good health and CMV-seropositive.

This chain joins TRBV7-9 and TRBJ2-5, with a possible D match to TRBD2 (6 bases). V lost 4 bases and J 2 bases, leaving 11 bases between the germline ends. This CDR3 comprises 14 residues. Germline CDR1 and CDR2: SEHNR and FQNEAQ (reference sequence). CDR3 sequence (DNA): TGTGCCAGCAGCTCCAGACTAGTGCAAGAGACCCAGTACTTC. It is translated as CASSSRLVQETQYF.

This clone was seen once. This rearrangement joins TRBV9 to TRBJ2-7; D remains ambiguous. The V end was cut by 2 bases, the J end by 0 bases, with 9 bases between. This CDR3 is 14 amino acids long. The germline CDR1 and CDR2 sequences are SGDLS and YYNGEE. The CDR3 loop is CASSVEVYSYEQYF. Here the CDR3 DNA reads TGTGCCAGCAGCGTTGAGGTGTACTCCTACGAGCAGTACTTC.

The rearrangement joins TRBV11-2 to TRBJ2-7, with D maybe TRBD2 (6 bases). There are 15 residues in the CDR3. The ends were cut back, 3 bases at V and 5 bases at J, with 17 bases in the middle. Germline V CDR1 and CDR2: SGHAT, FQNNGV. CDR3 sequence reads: CASSLGGRRADEQYF. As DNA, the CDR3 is TGTGCCAGCAGCTTGGGTGGCAGGAGGGCTGACGAGCAGTACTTC.

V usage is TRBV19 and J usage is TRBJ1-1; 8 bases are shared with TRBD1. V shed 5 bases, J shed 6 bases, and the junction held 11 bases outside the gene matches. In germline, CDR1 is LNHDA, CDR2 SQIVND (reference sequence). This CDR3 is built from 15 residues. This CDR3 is CASSPRDRINAEAFF. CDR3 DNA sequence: TGTGCCAGTAGTCCCAGGGACAGGATAAACGCTGAAGCTTTCTTT.

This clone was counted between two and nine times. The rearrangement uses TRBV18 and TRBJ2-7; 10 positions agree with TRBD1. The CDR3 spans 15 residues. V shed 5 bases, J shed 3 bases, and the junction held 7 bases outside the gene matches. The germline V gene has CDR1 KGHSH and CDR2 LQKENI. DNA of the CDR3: TGTGCCAGCTCATCAGACGGGACAGGGGTCTACGAGCAGTACTTC. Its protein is CASSSDGTGVYEQYF.

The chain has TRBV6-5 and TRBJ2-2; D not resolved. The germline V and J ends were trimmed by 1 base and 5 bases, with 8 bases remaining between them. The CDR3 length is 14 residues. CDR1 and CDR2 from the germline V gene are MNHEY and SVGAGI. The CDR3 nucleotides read TGTGCCAGCAGTTACTTTTTCAGTACCGGGGAGCTGTTTTTT. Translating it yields CASSYFFSTGELFF.

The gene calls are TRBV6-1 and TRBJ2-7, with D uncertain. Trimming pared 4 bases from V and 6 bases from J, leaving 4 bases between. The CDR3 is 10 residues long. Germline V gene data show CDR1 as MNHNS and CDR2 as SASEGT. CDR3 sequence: CASSAVEQYF. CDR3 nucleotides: TGTGCCAGCAGTGCAGTCGAGCAGTACTTC.

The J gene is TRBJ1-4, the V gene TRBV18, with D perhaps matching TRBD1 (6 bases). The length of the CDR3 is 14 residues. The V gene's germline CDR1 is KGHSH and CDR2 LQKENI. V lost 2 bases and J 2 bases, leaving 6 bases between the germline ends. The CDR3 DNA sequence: TGTGCCAGCTCACCAAGGGGGACTAATGAAAAACTGTTTTTT. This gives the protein CASSPRGTNEKLFF.

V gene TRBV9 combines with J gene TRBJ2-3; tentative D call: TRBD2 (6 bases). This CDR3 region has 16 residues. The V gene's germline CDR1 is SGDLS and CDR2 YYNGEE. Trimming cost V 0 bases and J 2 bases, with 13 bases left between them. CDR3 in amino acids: CASSVGSSGFTDTQYF. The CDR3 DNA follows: TGTGCCAGCAGCGTAGGGAGTAGCGGATTCACAGATACGCAGTATTTT.

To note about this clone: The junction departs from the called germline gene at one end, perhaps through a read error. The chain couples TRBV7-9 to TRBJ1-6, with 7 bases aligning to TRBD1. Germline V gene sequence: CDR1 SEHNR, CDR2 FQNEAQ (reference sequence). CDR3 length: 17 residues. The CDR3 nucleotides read TGTTCCAGCAGCCCTAGTCCCGGGACAGTTTTGGTTTCACCCCTCCACTTT. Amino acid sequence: CSSSPSPGTVLVSPLHF.

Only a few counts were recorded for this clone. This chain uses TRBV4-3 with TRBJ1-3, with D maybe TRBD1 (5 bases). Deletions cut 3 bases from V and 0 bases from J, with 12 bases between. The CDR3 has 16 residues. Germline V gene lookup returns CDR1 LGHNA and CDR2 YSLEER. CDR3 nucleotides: TGCGCCAGCAGCCATGACCGACAGATCTCTGGAAACACCATATATTTT. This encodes CASSHDRQISGNTIYF.

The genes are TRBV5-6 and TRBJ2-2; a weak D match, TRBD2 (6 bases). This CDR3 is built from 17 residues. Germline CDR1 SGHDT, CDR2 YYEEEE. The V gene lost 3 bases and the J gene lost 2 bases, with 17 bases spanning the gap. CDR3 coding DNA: TGTGCCAGCAGCTACCCATGGGGGGATGGAAACACCGGGGAGCTGTTTTTT. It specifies CASSYPWGDGNTGELFF.

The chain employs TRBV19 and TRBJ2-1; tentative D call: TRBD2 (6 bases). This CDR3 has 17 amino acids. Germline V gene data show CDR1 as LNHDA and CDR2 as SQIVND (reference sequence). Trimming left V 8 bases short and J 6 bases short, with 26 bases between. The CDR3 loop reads CASQRTEGRRFGNEQFF. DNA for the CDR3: TGTGCCAGTCAAAGGACCGAGGGGAGGCGTTTTGGCAATGAGCAGTTCTTC.

DNA of the CDR3: TGTGCCAGCTCACGCCTAGTCCACAATGAGCAGTTCTTC. Its translation: CASSRLVHNEQFF. This sequence joins TRBV18 and TRBJ2-1, with D unresolved. Germline values: CDR1 KGHSH, CDR2 LQKENI. Trimming stripped 4 bases from V and 5 bases from J, with 9 bases between. This CDR3 contains 13 residues.

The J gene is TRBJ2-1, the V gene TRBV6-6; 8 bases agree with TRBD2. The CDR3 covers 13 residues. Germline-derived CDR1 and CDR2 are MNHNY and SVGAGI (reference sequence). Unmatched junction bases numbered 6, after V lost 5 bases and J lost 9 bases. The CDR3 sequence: CASSASGSGEQFF. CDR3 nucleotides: TGTGCCAGCAGTGCCAGCGGGAGTGGTGAGCAGTTCTTC.

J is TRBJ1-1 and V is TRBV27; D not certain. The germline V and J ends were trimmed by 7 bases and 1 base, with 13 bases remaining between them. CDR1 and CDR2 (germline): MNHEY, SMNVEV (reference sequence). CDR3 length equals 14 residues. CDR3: CASNFYGKNTEAFF. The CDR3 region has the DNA TGTGCCAGCAATTTTTACGGGAAGAACACTGAAGCTTTCTTT.

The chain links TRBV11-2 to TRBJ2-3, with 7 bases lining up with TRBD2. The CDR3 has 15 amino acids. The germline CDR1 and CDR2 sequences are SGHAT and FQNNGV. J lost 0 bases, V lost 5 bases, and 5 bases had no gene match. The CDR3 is CASSPTAGSTDTQYF. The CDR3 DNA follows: TGTGCCAGCAGCCCGACAGCGGGAAGCACAGATACGCAGTATTTT.

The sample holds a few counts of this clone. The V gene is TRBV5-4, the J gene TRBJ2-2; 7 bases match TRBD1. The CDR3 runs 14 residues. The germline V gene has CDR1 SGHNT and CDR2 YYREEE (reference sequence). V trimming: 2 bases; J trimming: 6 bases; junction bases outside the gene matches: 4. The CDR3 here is CASSFQTGSGELFF. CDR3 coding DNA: TGTGCCAGCAGCTTTCAGACAGGGTCCGGGGAGCTGTTTTTT.

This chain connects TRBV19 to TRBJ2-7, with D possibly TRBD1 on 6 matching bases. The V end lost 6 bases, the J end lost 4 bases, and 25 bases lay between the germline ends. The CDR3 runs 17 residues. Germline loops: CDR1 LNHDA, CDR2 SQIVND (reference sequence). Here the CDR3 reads CASSAIIGQSRPYEQYF. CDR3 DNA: TGTGCCAGTAGCGCTATTATTGGACAGAGCAGACCGTACGAGCAGTACTTC.

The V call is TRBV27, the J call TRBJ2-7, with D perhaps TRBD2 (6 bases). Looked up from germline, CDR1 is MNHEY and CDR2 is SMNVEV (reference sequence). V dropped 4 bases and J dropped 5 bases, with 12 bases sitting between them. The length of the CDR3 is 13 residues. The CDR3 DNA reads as TGTGCCAGCAGTTCTACTAGCTTCCACGAGCAGTACTTC. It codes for CASSSTSFHEQYF.

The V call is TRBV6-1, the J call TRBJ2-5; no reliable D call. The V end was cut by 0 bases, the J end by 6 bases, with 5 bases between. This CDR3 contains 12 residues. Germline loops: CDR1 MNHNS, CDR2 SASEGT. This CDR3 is CASSEATKTQYF. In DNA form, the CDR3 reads TGTGCCAGCAGTGAAGCTACAAAGACCCAGTACTTC.

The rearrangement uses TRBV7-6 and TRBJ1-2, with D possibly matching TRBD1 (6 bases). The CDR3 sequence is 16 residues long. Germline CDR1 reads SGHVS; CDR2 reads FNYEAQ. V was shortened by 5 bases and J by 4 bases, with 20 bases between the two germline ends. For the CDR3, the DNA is TGTGCCAGCAGCCCCGGGCCGGTGGGGGGGCTCTATGGCTACACCTTC. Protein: CASSPGPVGGLYGYTF.

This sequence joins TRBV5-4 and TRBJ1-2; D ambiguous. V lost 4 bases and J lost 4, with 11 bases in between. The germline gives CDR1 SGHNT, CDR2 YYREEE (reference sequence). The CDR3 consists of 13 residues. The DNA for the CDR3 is TGTGCCAGCAGCCCGGACGGGAGCTATGGCTACACCTTC. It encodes CASSPDGSYGYTF.

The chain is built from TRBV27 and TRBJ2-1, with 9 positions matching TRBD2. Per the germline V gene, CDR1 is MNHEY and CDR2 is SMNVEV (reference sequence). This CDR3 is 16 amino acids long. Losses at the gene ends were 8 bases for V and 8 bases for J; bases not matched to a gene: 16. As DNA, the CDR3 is TGTGCCAGCTGTGACCGTATAGCGGGAGCGGGCGATGAGCAGTTCTTC. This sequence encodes CASCDRIAGAGDEQFF.

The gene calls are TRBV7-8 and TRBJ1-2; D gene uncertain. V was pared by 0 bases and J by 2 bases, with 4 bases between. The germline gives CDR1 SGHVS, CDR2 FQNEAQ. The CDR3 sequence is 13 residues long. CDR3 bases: TGTGCCAGCAGCTTAGCAGAGAACTATGGCTACACCTTC. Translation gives CASSLAENYGYTF.